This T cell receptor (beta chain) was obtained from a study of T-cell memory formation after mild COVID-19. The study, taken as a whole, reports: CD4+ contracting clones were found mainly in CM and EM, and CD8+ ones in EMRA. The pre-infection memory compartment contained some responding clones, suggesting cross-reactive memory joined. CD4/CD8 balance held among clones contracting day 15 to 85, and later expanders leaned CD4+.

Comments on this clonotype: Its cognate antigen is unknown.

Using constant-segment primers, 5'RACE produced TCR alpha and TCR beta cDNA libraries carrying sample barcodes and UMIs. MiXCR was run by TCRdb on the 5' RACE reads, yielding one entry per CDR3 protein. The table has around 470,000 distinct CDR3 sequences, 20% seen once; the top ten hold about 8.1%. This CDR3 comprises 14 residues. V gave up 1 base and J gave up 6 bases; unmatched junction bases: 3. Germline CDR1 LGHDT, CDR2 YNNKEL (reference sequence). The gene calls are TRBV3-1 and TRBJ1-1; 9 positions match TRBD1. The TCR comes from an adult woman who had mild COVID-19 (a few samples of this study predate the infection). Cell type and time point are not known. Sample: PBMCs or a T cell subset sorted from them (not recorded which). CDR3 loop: CASSQGQGDSEAFF. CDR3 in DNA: TGTGCCAGCAGCCAAGGACAGGGGGACTCTGAAGCTTTCTTT.